Included here is one T cell receptor beta chain sequence, with context. Its antigen is unidentified. This entry is derived from a study of OX40 agonist ivuxolimab in advanced cancers. Findings and caveats of the study: Clonal expansion in partial responders at 0.1-3.0 mg/kg ranked among the lowest. At 0.1 to 3.0 mg/kg, CD4+ and CD8+ blood T cells expanded clonally by week 6.

Profiling relied on immunoSEQ multiplex PCR, and the TCRdb table lists in-frame clones only, not all of them. The table lists roughly 50,000 clones, about 93% of them singletons. The length of the CDR3 is 17 residues. The source is an adult with an advanced solid tumor such as melanoma, head and neck, liver or kidney cancer. Sequenced material: CD4+ or CD8+ T cells sorted from blood, taken in a trial of the OX40 agonist ivuxolimab. This chain joins TRBV21-1 and TRBJ1-1; the table assigns TRBD1, which was not confirmed against the DNA. TRBV21-1 counts as a pseudogene. The CDR3 nucleotides read TGTGCCAGCAGCAAACGATGGGACAGGGCTGGCGTAACTGAAGCTTTCTTT. Its protein is CASSKRWDRAGVTEAFF.